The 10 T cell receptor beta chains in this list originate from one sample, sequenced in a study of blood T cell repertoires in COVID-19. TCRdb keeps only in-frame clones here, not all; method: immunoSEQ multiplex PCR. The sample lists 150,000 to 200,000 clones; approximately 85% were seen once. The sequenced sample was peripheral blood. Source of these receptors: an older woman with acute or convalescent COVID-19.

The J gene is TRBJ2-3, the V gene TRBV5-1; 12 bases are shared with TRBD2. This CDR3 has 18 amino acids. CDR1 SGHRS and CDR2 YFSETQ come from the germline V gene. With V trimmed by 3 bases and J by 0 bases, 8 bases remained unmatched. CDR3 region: CASSWGTSGPYSTDTQYF. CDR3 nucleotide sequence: TGCGCCAGCAGCTGGGGGACTAGCGGGCCTTATAGCACAGATACGCAGTATTTT.

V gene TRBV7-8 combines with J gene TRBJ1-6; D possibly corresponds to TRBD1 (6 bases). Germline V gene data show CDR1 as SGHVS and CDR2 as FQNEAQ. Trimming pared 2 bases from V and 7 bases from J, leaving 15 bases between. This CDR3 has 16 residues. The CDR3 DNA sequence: TGTGCCAGCAGCTTACGGAGGACAGACTTCAATTCACCCCTCCACTTT. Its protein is CASSLRRTDFNSPLHF.

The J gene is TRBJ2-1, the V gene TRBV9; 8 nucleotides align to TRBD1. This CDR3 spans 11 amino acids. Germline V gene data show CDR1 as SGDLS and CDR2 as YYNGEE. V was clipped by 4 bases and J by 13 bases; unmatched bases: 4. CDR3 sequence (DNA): TGTGCCAGCAGCCCGGACAGGGAACAGTTCTTC. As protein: CASSPDREQFF.

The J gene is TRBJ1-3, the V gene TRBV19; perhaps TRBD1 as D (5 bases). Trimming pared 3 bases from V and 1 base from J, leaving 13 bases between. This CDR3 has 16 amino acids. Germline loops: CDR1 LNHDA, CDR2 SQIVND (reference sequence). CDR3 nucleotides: TGTGCCAGTAGTATCCGCGCCGGGACTTCTGGAAACACCATATATTTT. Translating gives CASSIRAGTSGNTIYF. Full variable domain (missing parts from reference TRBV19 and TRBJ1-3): DGGITQSPKYLFRKEGQNVTLSCEQNLNHDAMYWYRQDPGQGLRLIYYSQIVNDFQKGDIAEGYSVSREKKESFPLTVTSAQKNPTAFYLCASSIRAGTSGNTIYFGEGSWLTVV.

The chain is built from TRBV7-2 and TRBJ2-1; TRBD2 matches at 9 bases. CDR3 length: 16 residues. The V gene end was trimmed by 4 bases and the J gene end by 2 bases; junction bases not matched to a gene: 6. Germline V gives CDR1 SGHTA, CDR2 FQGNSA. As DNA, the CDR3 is TGTGCCAGCAGCTCCGTAGGCGGGAGGGCCTACAATGAGCAGTTCTTC. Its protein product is CASSSVGGRAYNEQFF.

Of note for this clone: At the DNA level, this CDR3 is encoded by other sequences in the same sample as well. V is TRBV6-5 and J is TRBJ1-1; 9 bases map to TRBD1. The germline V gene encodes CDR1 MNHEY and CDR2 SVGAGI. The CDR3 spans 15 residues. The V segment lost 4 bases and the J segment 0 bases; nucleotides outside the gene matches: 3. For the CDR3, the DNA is TGTGCCAGCAGTTCGACAGGGGGAATGAACACTGAAGCTTTCTTT. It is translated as CASSSTGGMNTEAFF.

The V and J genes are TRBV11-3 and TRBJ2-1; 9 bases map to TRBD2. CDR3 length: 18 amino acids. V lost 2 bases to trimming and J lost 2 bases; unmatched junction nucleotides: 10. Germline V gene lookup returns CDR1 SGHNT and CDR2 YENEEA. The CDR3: CASSLLSSGAPPYNEQFF. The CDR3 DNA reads TGTGCCAGCAGCTTACTCTCTAGCGGGGCCCCCCCCTACAATGAGCAGTTCTTC.

CDR3 residues: CAISESGGYEQYV. In DNA form, the CDR3 reads TGTGCCATCAGTGAGTCCGGAGGGTACGAGCAGTACGTC. The chain couples TRBV10-3 to TRBJ2-7, with D maybe TRBD2 (6 bases). CDR3 length: 13 residues. Trimming removed 0 bases from V and 4 bases from J, with 7 bases in between. Germline V gene sequence: CDR1 ENHRY, CDR2 SYGVKD.

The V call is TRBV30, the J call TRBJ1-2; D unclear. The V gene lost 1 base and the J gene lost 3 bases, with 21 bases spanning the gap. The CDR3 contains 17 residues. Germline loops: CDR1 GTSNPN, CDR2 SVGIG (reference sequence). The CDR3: CAWSGGEGGNLYYGYTF. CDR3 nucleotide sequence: TGTGCCTGGAGTGGGGGTGAGGGAGGGAACCTCTACTATGGCTACACCTTC. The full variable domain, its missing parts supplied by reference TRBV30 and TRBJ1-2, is SQTIHQWPATLVQPVGSPLSLECTVEGTSNPNLYWYRQAAGRGLQLLFYSVGIGQISSEVPQNLSASRPQDRQFILSSKKLLLSDSGFYLCAWSGGEGGNLYYGYTFGSGTRLTVV.

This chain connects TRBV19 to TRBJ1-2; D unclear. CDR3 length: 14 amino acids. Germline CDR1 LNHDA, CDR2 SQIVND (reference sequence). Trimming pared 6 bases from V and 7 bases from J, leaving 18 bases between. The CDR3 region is CASRKQPEDSGYTF. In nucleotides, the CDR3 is TGTGCCAGTAGAAAACAGCCAGAGGACTCTGGCTACACCTTC.